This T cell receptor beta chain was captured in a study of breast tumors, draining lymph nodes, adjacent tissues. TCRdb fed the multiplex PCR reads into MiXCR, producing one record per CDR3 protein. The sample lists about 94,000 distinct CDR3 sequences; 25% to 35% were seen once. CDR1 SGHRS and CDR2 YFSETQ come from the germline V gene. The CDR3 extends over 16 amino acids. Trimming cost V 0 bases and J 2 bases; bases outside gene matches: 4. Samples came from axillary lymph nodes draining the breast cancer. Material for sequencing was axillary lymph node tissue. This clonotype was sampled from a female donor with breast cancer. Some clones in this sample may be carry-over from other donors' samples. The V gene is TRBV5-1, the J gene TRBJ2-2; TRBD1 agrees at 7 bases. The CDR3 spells CASSLDGTDNTGELFF. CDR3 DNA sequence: TGCGCCAGCAGCTTGGACGGGACAGATAACACCGGGGAGCTGTTTTTT.